Following are 3 T cell receptor beta chains from one sample sequenced in a study of T cells after yellow fever vaccination. MiXCR, applied by TCRdb to the 5' RACE reads, yields one record per CDR3 protein. The sample holds under 150,000 distinct CDR3 sequences, 15% seen once. The sequencing here drew on CD8+ T cells sorted from PBMCs, taken 5 days after the yellow fever booster vaccination. The receptors come from a young man who received the YFV17D yellow fever vaccine.

This clonotype was counted at least ten times. The chain is built from TRBV12-3 or TRBV12-4 and TRBJ2-5; 10 bases are a match to TRBD2. The CDR3 totals 15 residues. V lost 6 bases to trimming and J lost 0 bases; unmatched junction nucleotides: 4. The CDR3 DNA is TGTGCCAGCAGGCGAGCGGGGGGGGACCAAGAGACCCAGTACTTC. Translated: CASRRAGGDQETQYF.

In its sample, this clonotype was seen a few times. CDR3 nucleotide sequence: TGTGCCAGCACCAGGGTCCACCCACTGAATGAGCAGTTCTTC. Its translation: CASTRVHPLNEQFF. The chain couples TRBV12-3 or TRBV12-4 to TRBJ2-1; a weak D match, TRBD1 (5 bases). This CDR3 spans 14 amino acids. Trimming cost V 7 bases and J 7 bases, with 17 bases left between them.

The chain couples TRBV4-3 to TRBJ2-5; D uncertain. Per the germline V gene, CDR1 is LGHNA and CDR2 is YSLEER. Trimming cost V 0 bases and J 1 base, with 12 bases left between them. The CDR3 has 16 amino acids. The chain's CDR3 is CASSQESARSQETQYF. The CDR3 DNA sequence: TGCGCCAGCAGCCAAGAGTCGGCCAGGAGCCAAGAGACCCAGTACTTC.